This T cell receptor (beta chain) is drawn from a study of patients and donors after allogeneic stem cell transplantation. There are 14 residues in the CDR3. The germline CDR1 and CDR2 sequences are SGHNT and YENEEA. Trimming shortened V by 3 bases and J by 3 bases, and 12 bases separated the two germline ends. In TCRdb, the RT-PCR reads were re-called with MiXCR into one record per CDR3 protein. Of 150,000 or so distinct CDR3 sequences listed, approximately 24% were seen once; the top ten hold roughly a quarter. The sample consisted of blood, either unsorted or a sorted T cell fraction (not recorded which). This chain joins TRBV11-3 and TRBJ2-7; D is ambiguous. This clonotype was obtained from a human donor who was either an allogeneic HSCT recipient or a stem cell or donor lymphocyte infusion donor (not recorded which). It is not recorded whose cells these are; they may come from a transplant donor. CDR3 sequence: CASSLNRNFYEQYF. CDR3 coding DNA: TGTGCCAGCAGCTTGAACAGAAACTTCTACGAGCAGTACTTC.